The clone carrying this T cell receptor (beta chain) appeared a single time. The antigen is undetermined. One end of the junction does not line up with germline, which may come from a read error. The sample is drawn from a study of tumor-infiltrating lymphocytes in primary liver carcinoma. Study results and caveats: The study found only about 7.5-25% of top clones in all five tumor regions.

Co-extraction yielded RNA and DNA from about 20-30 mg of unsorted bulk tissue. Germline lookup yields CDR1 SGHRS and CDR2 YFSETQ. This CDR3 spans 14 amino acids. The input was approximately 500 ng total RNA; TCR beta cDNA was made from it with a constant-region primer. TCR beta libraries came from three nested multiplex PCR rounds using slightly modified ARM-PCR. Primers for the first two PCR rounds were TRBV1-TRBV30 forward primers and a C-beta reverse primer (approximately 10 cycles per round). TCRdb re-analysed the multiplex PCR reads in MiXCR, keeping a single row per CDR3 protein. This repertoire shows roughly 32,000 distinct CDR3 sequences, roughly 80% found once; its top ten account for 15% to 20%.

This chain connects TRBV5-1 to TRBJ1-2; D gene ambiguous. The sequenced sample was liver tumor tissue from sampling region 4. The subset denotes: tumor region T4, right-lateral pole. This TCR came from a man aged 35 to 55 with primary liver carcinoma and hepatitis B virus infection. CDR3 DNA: TGCGTCAGCAGCTTGCTTGAGAAGGGTTATGGCTACACTTTC. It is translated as CVSSLLEKGYGYTF.